The T cell receptor beta chain under discussion was sequenced for a study of T cells in Graves' hyperthyroidism and ophthalmopathy. The study left out patients who had uncontrolled infection, other autoimmune disease, pregnancy or lactation. Clinical symptoms, serum thyroxine, TRAb, thyroid ultrasound and orbital computed tomography established diagnosis. Trimming cost V 3 bases and J 3 bases, with 12 bases left between them. Germline V CDR1 and CDR2: GTSNPN, SVGIG (reference sequence). This CDR3 is 13 amino acids long. It was RNA transcripts that yielded the amplified TCR beta CDR3 regions. First-round RT-PCR with HTBI primers amplified the TCR CDR3 region. TCRdb itself ran the multiplex PCR reads through MiXCR, one entry per CDR3 protein. The sample records approximately 600,000 distinct CDR3 sequences, 12% to 15% being singletons.

The TCR comes from a woman younger than 35 with Graves' ophthalmopathy. The gene calls are TRBV30 and TRBJ2-7, with unresolved D. Input material: blood. CDR3 loop: CAWSREGNYEQYF. The CDR3 DNA reads as TGTGCCTGGAGCCGAGAAGGAAACTACGAGCAGTACTTC.